The 10 T cell receptor beta chains reported below all come from one sample, sequenced in a study of radiotherapy plus CTLA-4 blockade in lung cancer. Produced via immunoSEQ multiplex PCR; TCRdb's table is partial and in-frame only. The sample lists 30,000 or so clones, roughly 71% occurring once. Material: peripheral blood, obtained from a patient treated with radiotherapy plus ipilimumab. These receptors originate from a human donor with non-small cell lung cancer whose response to radiotherapy plus ipilimumab could not be evaluated.

The CDR3 nucleotides read TGTGCCGGGGGGGGACAGGGGGCTGGTGAGCAGTACTTC. Its protein is CAGGGQGAGEQYF. J is TRBJ2-7 and V is TRBV2; 12 bases line up with TRBD1. With 11 bases clipped from V and 7 bases from J, the junction kept 9 bases outside the gene matches. Germline CDR1 SNHLY, CDR2 FYNNEI. The CDR3 has 13 residues.

V usage is TRBV10-2 and J usage is TRBJ2-1; TRBD2 matches at 7 bases. CDR1 and CDR2 (germline): WSHSY, SAAADI. With V trimmed by 6 bases and J by 1 base, 9 bases remained unmatched. The length of the CDR3 is 16 residues. CDR3 sequence reads: CASRISSSGSYNEQFF. The CDR3 nucleotides read TGCGCCAGCAGAATTTCCTCTAGCGGTTCCTACAATGAGCAGTTCTTC.

This clone was observed a single time. This sequence joins TRBV5-5 and TRBJ1-2; 8 bases are shared with TRBD1. This CDR3 has 15 amino acids. Germline V gene sequence: CDR1 SGHKS, CDR2 YYEKEE (reference sequence). V shed 0 bases and J 1 base; nucleotides not matched to a gene: 2. The CDR3 here is CASSLARGLNYGYTF. CDR3 nucleotides: TGTGCCAGCAGCTTGGCCAGGGGGCTTAACTATGGCTACACCTTC.

The chain has TRBV13 and TRBJ2-1; TRBD2 might be the D (6 bases). The ends were cut back, 7 bases at V and 9 bases at J, with 19 bases in the middle. CDR1 PRHDT and CDR2 FYEKMQ come from the germline V gene (reference sequence). The CDR3 loop spans 14 amino acids. Here the CDR3 reads CASNGGPRGPEQFF. The CDR3 nucleotides read TGTGCCAGCAACGGTGGGCCGCGGGGCCCTGAGCAGTTCTTC.

The rearrangement joins TRBV7-6 to TRBJ1-6, with 7 bases aligning to TRBD1. CDR1 and CDR2 from the germline V gene are SGHVS and FNYEAQ. The J segment lost 9 bases and the V segment lost 5 bases, leaving 7 bases of the junction unmatched. The length of the CDR3 is 14 residues. CDR3 nucleotide sequence: TGTGCCAGCAGCGGAGAGGGACAGCTTTCACCCCTCCACTTT. Encoded protein: CASSGEGQLSPLHF.

The DNA of the CDR3 is TGTGCCAGCAGCCTCTCCTCGGACAGGGCCGGGGAGCTGTTTTTT. It is translated as CASSLSSDRAGELFF. This chain connects TRBV5-5 to TRBJ2-2, with 8 bases identical to TRBD1. Germline CDR1 SGHKS, CDR2 YYEKEE (reference sequence). V lost 4 bases and J lost 6; bases outside the gene matches: 8. CDR3 length: 15 residues.

This chain uses TRBV18 with TRBJ2-5; D unresolved. The CDR3 consists of 12 residues. Trimming pared 3 bases from V and 5 bases from J, leaving 7 bases between. The V gene's germline CDR1 is KGHSH and CDR2 LQKENI. Written as DNA, the CDR3 is TGTGCCAGCTCACCCTCCCGGGAGACCCAGTACTTC. Translation: CASSPSRETQYF.

The chain is built from TRBV6-5 and TRBJ1-1, with 10 positions matching TRBD1. V shed 5 bases and J 5 bases; nucleotides not matched to a gene: 5. Germline V gene lookup returns CDR1 MNHEY and CDR2 SVGAGI. The CDR3 has 14 amino acids. The CDR3 loop reads CASSRRTGGTEAFF. The CDR3 nucleotides read TGTGCCAGCAGTAGACGGACAGGGGGTACTGAAGCTTTCTTT.

The chain couples TRBV28 to TRBJ1-3; TRBD1 agrees at 8 bases. The germline V gene encodes CDR1 MDHEN and CDR2 SYDVKM. V shed 3 bases and J 0 bases; nucleotides not matched to a gene: 4. The CDR3 sequence is 16 residues long. CDR3 protein: CASSFRDRRSGNTIYF. CDR3 in DNA: TGTGCCAGCAGTTTCCGGGACAGGCGCTCTGGAAACACCATATATTTT. Full variable domain (remainder filled in from reference TRBV28 and TRBJ1-3): DVKVTQSSRYLVKRTGEKVFLECVQDMDHENMFWYRQDPGLGLRLIYFSYDVKMKEKGDIPEGYSVSREKKERFSLILESASTNQTSMYLCASSFRDRRSGNTIYFGEGSWLTVV.

The rearrangement joins TRBV19 to TRBJ1-5; 7 positions agree with TRBD1. The CDR3 has 14 amino acids. V dropped 7 bases and J dropped 6; count of bases not matched to a gene: 9. CDR1 and CDR2 from the germline V gene are LNHDA and SQIVND (reference sequence). The CDR3 is CASTAGGLGQPQHF. Here the CDR3 DNA reads TGTGCCAGTACGGCAGGGGGTCTGGGTCAGCCCCAGCATTTT.